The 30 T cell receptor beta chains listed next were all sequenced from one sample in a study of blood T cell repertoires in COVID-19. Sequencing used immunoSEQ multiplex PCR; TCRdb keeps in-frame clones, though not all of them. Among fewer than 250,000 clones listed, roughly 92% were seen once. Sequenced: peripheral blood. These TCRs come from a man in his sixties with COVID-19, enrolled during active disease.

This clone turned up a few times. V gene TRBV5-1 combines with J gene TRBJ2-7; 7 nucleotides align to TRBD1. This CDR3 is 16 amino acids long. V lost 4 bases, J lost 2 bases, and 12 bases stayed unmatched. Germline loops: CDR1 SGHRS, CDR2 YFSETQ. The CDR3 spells CASSRQGGHNAYEQYF. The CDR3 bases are TGCGCCAGCAGCCGACAGGGTGGACACAATGCCTACGAGCAGTACTTC.

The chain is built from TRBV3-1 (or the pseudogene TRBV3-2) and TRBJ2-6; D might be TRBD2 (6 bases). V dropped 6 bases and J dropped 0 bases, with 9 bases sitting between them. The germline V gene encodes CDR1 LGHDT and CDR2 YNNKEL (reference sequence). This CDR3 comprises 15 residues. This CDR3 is CASSPRGSGANVLTF. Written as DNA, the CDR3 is TGTGCCAGCAGTCCGCGGGGCTCTGGGGCCAACGTCCTGACTTTC.

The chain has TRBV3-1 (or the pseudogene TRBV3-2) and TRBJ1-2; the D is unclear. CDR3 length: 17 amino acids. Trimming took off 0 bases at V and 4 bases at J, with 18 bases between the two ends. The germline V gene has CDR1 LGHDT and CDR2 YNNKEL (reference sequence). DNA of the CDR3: TGTGCCAGCAGCCAAGATGTGGCAGAACACTACGGCTATGGCTACACCTTC. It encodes CASSQDVAEHYGYGYTF.

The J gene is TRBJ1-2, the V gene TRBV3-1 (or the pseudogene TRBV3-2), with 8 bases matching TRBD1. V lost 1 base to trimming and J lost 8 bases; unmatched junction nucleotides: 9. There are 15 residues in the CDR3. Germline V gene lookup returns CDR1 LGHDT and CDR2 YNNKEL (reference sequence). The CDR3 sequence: CASSQATGDFKGYTF. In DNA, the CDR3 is TGTGCCAGCAGCCAAGCGACAGGGGATTTTAAGGGCTACACCTTC.

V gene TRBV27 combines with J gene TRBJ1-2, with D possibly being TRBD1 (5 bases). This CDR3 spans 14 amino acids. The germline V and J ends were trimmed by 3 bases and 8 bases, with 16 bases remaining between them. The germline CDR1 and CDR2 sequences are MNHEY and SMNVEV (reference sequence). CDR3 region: CASSFAAGRNGYTF. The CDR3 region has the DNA TGTGCCAGCAGTTTTGCAGCAGGGAGGAACGGCTACACCTTC.

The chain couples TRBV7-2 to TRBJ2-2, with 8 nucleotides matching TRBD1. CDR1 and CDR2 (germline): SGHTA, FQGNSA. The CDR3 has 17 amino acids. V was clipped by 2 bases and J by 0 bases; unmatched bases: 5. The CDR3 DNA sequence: TGTGCCAGCAGCTTAACGGTGGGACAGGCGAACACCGGGGAGCTGTTTTTT. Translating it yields CASSLTVGQANTGELFF.

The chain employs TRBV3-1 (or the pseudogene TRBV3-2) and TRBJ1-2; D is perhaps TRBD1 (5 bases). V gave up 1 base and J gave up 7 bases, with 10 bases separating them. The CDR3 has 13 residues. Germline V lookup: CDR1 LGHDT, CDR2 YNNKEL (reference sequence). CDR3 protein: CASSQAGVAGYTF. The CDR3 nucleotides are TGTGCCAGCAGCCAAGCGGGGGTCGCTGGCTACACCTTC.

In nucleotides, the CDR3 is TGTGCCAGCAGTTTATCAGGACTAGCGGGGGGGACGGAGACCCAGTACTTC. It specifies CASSLSGLAGGTETQYF. This sequence joins TRBV27 and TRBJ2-5; 15 nucleotides align to TRBD2. The ends lost 0 bases at V and 5 bases at J; junction bases unmatched: 4. Germline V gives CDR1 MNHEY, CDR2 SMNVEV (reference sequence). The CDR3 contains 17 residues.

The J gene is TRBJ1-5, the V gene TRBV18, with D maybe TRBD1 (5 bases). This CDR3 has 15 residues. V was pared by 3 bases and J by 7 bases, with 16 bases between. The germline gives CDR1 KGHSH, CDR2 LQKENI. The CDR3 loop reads CASSPTSQGGQPQHF. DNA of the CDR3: TGTGCCAGCTCACCTACGTCGCAGGGAGGGCAGCCCCAGCATTTT. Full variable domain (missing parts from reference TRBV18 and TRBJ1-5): NAGVMQNPRHLVRRRGQEARLRCSPMKGHSHVYWYRQLPEEGLKFMVYLQKENIIDESGMPKERFSAEFPKEGPSILRIQQVVRGDSAAYFCASSPTSQGGQPQHFGDGTRLSIL.

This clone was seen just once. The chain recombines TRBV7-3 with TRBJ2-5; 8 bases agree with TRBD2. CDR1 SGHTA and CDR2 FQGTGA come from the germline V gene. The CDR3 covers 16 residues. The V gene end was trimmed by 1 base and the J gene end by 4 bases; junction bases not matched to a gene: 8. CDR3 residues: CASSLNSGEVPETQYF. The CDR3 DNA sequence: TGTGCCAGCAGCTTAAATAGCGGGGAGGTTCCAGAGACCCAGTACTTC.

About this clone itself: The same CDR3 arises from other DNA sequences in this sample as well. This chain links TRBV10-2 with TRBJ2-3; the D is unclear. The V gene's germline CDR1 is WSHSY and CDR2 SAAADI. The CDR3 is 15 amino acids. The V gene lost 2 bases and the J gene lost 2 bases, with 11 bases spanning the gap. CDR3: CASSESPTSTDTQYF. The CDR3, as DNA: TGCGCCAGCAGTGAGAGTCCCACTTCCACAGATACGCAGTATTTT.

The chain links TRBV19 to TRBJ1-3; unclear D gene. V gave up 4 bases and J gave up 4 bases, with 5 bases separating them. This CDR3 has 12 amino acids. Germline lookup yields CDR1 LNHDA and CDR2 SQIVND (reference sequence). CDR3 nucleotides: TGTGCCAGTAGTAGGCAGGGAAACACCATATATTTT. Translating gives CASSRQGNTIYF.

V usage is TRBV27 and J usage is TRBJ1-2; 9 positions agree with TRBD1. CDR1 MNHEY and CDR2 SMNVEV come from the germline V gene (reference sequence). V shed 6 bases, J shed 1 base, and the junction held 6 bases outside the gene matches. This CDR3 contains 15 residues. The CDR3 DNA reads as TGTGCCAGCAGATCCCCGGGACAGGGTAACTATGGCTACACCTTC. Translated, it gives CASRSPGQGNYGYTF.

CDR3 in DNA: TGTGCCAGCAGCCAAGATTGGACTAGCGGGGGGGGTGGAGAGACCCAGTACTTC. Its protein is CASSQDWTSGGGGETQYF. The V and J genes are TRBV3-1 (or the pseudogene TRBV3-2) and TRBJ2-5; 15 bases align to TRBD2. The trim removed 0 bases at V and 4 bases at J, leaving 6 bases unmatched. This CDR3 comprises 18 residues. Germline V gene data show CDR1 as LGHDT and CDR2 as YNNKEL (reference sequence).

CDR3 bases: TGTGCTAGTGGTTTGTCAGGCGGACTCTCTGGAAACACCATATATTTT. It translates to CASGLSGGLSGNTIYF. The J gene is TRBJ1-3, the V gene TRBV12-5; D uncertain. V lost 2 bases, J lost 0 bases, and 11 bases lay in between. CDR1 LGHNT and CDR2 FRNRAP come from the germline V gene. This CDR3 is 16 amino acids long.

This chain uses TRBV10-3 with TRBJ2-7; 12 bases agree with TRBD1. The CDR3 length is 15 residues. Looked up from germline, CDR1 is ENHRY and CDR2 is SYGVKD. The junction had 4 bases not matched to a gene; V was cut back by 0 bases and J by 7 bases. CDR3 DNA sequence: TGTGCCATCAGTGAGTCGGGACAGGGGGCGGGGGAGCAGTACTTC. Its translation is CAISESGQGAGEQYF.

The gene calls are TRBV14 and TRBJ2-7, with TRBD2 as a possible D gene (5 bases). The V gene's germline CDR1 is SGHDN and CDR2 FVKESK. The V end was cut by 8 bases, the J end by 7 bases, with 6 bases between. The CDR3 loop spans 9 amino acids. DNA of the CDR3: TGTGCCAGCCCGGGGGAGCAGTACTTC. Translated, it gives CASPGEQYF.

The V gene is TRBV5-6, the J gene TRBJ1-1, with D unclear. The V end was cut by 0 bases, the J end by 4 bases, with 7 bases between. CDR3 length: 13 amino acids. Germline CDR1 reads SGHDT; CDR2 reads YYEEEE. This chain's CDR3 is CASSLGGGTEAFF. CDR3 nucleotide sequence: TGTGCCAGCAGCTTGGGGGGAGGCACTGAAGCTTTCTTT.

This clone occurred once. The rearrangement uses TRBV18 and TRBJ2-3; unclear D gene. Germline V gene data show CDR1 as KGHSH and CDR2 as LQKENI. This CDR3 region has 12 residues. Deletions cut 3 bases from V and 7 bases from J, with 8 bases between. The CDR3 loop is CASSPRQNTQYF. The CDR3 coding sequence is TGTGCCAGCTCACCGAGACAAAATACGCAGTATTTT. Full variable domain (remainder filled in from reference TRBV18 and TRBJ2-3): NAGVMQNPRHLVRRRGQEARLRCSPMKGHSHVYWYRQLPEEGLKFMVYLQKENIIDESGMPKERFSAEFPKEGPSILRIQQVVRGDSAAYFCASSPRQNTQYFGPGTRLTVL.

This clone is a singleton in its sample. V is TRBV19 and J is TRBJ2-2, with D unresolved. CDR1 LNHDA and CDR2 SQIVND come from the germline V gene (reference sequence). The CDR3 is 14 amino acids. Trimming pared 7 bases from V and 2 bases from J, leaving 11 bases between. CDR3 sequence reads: CASKSPLNTGELFF. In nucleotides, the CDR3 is TGTGCCAGTAAGAGCCCATTAAACACCGGGGAGCTGTTTTTT.

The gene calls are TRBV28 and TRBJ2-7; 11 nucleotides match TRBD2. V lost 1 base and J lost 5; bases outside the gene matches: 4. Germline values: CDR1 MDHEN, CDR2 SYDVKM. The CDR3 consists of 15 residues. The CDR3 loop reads CASSLSLAGEDEQYF. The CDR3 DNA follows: TGTGCCAGCAGTTTATCACTAGCGGGAGAGGACGAGCAGTACTTC.

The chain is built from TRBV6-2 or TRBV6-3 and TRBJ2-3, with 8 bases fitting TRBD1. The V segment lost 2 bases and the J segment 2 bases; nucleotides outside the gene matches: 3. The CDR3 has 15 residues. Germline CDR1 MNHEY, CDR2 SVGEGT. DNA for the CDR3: TGTGCCAGCAGTTACGGGACAGGCTACACAGATACGCAGTATTTT. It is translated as CASSYGTGYTDTQYF.

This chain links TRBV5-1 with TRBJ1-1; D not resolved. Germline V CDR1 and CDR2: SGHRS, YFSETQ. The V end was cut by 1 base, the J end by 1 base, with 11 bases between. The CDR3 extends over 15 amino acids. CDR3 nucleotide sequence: TGCGCCAGCAGCTTGCCAACGGGGAGGAACACTGAAGCTTTCTTT. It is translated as CASSLPTGRNTEAFF.

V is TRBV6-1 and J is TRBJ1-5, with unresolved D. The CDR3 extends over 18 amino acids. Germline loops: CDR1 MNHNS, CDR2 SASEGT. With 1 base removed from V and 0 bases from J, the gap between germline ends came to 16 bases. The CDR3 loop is CASSEEPLKLYSNQPQHF. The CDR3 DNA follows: TGTGCCAGCAGTGAAGAACCGCTGAAACTTTATAGCAATCAGCCCCAGCATTTT.

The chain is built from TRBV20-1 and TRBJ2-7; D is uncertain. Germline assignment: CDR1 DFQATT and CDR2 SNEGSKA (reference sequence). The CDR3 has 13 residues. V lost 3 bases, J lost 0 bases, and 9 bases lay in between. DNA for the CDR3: TGCAGTGCTAGTAGTGGGCCCTCCTACGAGCAGTACTTC. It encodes CSASSGPSYEQYF.

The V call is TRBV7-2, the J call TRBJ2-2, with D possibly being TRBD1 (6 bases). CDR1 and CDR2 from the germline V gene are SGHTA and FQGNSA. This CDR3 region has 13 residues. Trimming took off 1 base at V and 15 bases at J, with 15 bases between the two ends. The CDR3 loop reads CASSLDRQGKVFF. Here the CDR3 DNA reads TGTGCCAGCAGCTTAGATCGGCAGGGGAAGGTGTTTTTT.

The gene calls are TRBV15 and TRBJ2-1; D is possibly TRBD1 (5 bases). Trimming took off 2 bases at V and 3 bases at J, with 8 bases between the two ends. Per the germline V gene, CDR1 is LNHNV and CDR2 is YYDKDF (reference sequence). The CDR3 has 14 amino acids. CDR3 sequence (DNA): TGTGCCACCAGCAGACAGGGTATCTACAATGAGCAGTTCTTC. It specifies CATSRQGIYNEQFF.

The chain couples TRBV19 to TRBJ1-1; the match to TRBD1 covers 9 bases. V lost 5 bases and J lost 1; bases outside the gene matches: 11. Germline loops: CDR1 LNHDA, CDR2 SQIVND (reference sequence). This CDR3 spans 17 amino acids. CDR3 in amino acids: CASSQKEHRGPNTEAFF. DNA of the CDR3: TGTGCCAGTAGTCAAAAAGAGCACAGGGGGCCGAACACTGAAGCTTTCTTT.

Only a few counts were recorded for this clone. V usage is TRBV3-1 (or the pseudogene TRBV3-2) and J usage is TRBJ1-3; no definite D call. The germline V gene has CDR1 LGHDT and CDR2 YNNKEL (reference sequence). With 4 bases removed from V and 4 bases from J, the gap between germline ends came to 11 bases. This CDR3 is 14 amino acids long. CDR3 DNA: TGTGCCAGCAGCCTTGGTCGGGTAGGAAACACCATATATTTT. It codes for CASSLGRVGNTIYF.

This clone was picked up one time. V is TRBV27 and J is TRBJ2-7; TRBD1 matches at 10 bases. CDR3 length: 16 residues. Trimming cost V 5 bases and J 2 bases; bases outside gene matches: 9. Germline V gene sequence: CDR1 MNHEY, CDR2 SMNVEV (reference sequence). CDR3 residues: CASSPHPGQGTYEQYF. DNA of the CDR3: TGTGCCAGCAGTCCTCACCCGGGACAGGGGACCTACGAGCAGTACTTC.